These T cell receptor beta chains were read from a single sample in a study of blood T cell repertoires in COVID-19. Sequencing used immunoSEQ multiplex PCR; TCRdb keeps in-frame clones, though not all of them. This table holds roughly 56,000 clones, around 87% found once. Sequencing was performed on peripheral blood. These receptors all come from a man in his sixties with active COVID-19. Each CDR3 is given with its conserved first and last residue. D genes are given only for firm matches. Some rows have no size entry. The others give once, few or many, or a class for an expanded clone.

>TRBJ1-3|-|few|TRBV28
CASEQGISGNTIYF
TGTGCCAGCGAACAGGGTATCTCTGGAAACACCATATATTTT
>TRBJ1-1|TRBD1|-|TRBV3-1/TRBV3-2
CASSPDRGETEAFF
TGTGCCAGCAGCCCGGACAGGGGGGAGACTGAAGCTTTCTTT
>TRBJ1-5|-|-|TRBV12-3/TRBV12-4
CASSRGDQPQHF
TGTGCCAGCAGCCGCGGGGATCAGCCCCAGCATTTT
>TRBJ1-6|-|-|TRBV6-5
CASKTGISNSPLHF
TGTGCCAGCAAAACAGGGATATCTAATTCACCCCTCCACTTT
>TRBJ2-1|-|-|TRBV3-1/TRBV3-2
CASSLEFQGGNEQFF
TGTGCCAGCAGCCTGGAATTTCAGGGGGGCAATGAGCAGTTCTTC
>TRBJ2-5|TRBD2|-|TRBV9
CASSVAPSGSLGKETQYF
TGTGCCAGCAGCGTAGCGCCTAGCGGGAGTCTGGGGAAAGAGACCCAGTACTTC
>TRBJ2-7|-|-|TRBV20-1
CSASNPSVGGYNEQYF
TGCAGTGCCAGTAACCCTAGCGTTGGAGGGTATAACGAGCAGTACTTC
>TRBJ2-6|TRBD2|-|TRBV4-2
CASSHGGNSGANVLTF
TGTGCCAGCAGCCACGGGGGGAACTCTGGGGCCAACGTCCTGACTTTC
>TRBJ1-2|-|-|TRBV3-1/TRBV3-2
CASSRGFGYTF
TGTGCCAGCAGCCGAGGGTTTGGCTACACCTTC
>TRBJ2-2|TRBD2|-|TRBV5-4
CASSLAGGGELFF
TGTGCCAGCAGCTTGGCGGGAGGCGGGGAGCTGTTTTTT
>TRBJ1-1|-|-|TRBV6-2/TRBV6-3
CASSYPRTANTEAFF
TGTGCCAGCAGTTACCCCCGGACAGCGAACACTGAAGCTTTCTTT
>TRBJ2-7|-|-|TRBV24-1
CATSKEGTTYEQYF
TGTGCCACCTCGAAGGAGGGGACCACCTACGAGCAGTACTTC
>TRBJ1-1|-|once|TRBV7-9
CASSPLGTEAFF
TGTGCCAGCAGCCCCCTCGGCACTGAAGCTTTCTTT
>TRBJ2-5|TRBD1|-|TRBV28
CASSLWGQAPQETQYF
TGTGCCAGCAGTTTATGGGGACAGGCACCCCAAGAGACCCAGTACTTC
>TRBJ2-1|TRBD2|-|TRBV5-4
CASSQPPSGSYNEQFF
TGTGCCAGCAGCCAGCCCCCGAGCGGGAGTTACAATGAGCAGTTCTTC
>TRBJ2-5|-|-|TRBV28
CASSLLPGETQYF
TGTGCCAGCAGTTTGCTCCCAGGGGAGACCCAGTACTTC
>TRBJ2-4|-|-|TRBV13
CASSQWGTQIQYF
TGTGCCAGCAGCCAATGGGGGACACAGATTCAGTACTTC
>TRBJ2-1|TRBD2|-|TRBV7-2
CASNIGGGRLYEQFF
TGTGCCAGCAACATAGGAGGCGGGAGGTTGTATGAGCAGTTCTTC
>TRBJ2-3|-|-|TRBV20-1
CSASLAQGSTDTQYF
TGCAGTGCTAGTCTAGCCCAAGGATCCACAGATACGCAGTATTTT
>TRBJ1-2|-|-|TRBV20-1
CSASPRYGYTF
TGCAGTGCTAGCCCGAGATATGGCTACACCTTC
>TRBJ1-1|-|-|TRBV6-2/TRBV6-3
CASSQYSTEAFF
TGTGCCAGCAGCCAGTATAGCACTGAAGCTTTCTTT
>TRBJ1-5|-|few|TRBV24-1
CATSDIRSGDNQPQHF
TGTGCCACCAGTGATATCCGGTCAGGGGACAATCAGCCCCAGCATTTT
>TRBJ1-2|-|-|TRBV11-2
CASSRDGVLGYTF
TGTGCCAGCAGCCGGGATGGGGTTCTGGGCTACACCTTC
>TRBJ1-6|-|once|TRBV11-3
CASSLEGRSSYNSPLHF
TGTGCCAGCAGCTTAGAGGGGCGGAGCTCCTATAATTCACCCCTCCACTTT
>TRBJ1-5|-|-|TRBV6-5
CASRQINQPQHF
TGTGCCAGCAGACAGATCAATCAGCCCCAGCATTTT
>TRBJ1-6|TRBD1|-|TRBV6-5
CASRGRGLVNSPLHF
TGTGCCAGCAGGGGCAGGGGGCTGGTTAATTCACCCCTCCACTTT
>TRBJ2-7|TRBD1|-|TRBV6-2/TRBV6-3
CASSYGGRGTVHEQYF
TGTGCCAGCAGTTACGGGGGCAGGGGGACGGTGCACGAGCAGTACTTC
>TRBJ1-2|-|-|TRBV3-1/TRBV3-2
CASSQAYRGSYGYTF
TGTGCCAGCAGCCAAGCTTATAGGGGATCCTATGGCTACACCTTC
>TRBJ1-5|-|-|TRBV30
CAWTQGLGNQPQHF
TGTGCCTGGACCCAGGGTTTGGGCAATCAGCCCCAGCATTTT
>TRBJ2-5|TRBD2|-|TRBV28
CASSFWLAGVRETQYF
TGTGCCAGCAGTTTTTGGCTAGCGGGGGTCCGGGAGACCCAGTACTTC
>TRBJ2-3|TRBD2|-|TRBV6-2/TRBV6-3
CASSYSGLASQYF
TGTGCCAGCAGTTACTCGGGACTAGCTTCGCAGTATTTT
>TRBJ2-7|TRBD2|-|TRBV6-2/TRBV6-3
CASSVTSSGGGPLLYEQYF
TGTGCCAGCAGTGTAACTTCGTCCGGGGGGGGGCCCCTTCTTTACGAGCAGTACTTC
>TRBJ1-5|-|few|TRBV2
CASRTSNQPQHF
TGTGCCAGCAGGACAAGCAATCAGCCCCAGCATTTT
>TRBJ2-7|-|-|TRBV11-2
CASSLAGGAGTGSYEQYF
TGTGCCAGCAGCTTAGCCGGTGGGGCCGGGACTGGCTCCTACGAGCAGTACTTC
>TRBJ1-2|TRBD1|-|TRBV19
CASTDRHYGYTF
TGTGCCAGTACGGACAGGCACTATGGCTACACCTTC
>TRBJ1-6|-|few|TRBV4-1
CASSQDQGRGNYNSPLHF
TGCGCCAGCAGCCAAGATCAGGGCAGGGGCAACTATAATTCACCCCTCCACTTT
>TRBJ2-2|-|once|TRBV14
CASSPLGPTTGELFF
TGTGCCAGCAGCCCGTTGGGGCCAACAACCGGGGAGCTGTTTTTT
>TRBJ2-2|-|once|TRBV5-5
CASTPTGNTGELFF
TGTGCCAGCACTCCGACGGGGAACACCGGGGAGCTGTTTTTT
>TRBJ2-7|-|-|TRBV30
CAWSPRPGLVRVEQYF
TGTGCCTGGAGCCCACGCCCCGGGTTGGTGAGGGTCGAGCAGTACTTC
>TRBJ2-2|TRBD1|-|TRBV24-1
CATSGTGTGVNTGELFF
TGTGCCACCAGTGGTACCGGGACAGGGGTAAACACCGGGGAGCTGTTTTTT
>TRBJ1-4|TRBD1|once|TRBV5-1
CASSLSTGEINEKLFF
TGCGCCAGCAGTCTGTCGACAGGGGAAATTAATGAAAAACTGTTTTTT
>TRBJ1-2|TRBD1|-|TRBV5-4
CASSLGGGGGGYTF
TGTGCCAGCAGCTTGGGAGGAGGGGGCGGTGGCTACACCTTC
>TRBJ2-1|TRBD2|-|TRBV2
CASMGLAVDYNEQFF
TGTGCCAGCATGGGGCTAGCGGTTGACTACAATGAGCAGTTCTTC
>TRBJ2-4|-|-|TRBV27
CASSFSRKNIQYF
TGTGCCAGCAGTTTTTCTAGGAAAAACATTCAGTACTTC
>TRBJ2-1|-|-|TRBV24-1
CATSDAYRVHEQFF
TGTGCCACCAGTGATGCGTACAGGGTACATGAGCAGTTCTTC
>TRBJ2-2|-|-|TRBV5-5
CASSTGGTGELFF
TGTGCCAGCAGCACCGGAGGTACCGGGGAGCTGTTTTTT
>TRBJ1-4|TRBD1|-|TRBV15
CATSRQGDTNEKLFF
TGTGCCACCAGCAGACAGGGGGACACTAATGAAAAACTGTTTTTT
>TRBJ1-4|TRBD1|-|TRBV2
CASSERETGFEKLFF
TGTGCCAGCAGTGAACGGGAGACAGGGTTTGAAAAACTGTTTTTT
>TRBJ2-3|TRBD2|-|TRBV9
CASSPSGRATDTQYF
TGTGCCAGCAGCCCTAGCGGGAGGGCCACAGATACGCAGTATTTT
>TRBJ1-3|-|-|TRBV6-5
CASSPGSSGNTIYF
TGTGCCAGCAGTCCGGGTAGTTCTGGAAACACCATATATTTT